This TCR beta chain was documented in a study of shared clonotypes between healthy human individuals. Whole-study context: A donor's plate count was three for CD4 naive and three for CD4 memory; CD8 naive had two and CD8 memory one.

Germline V gene lookup returns CDR1 MNHEY and CDR2 SMNVEV (reference sequence). The V and J ends lost 2 bases and 2 bases respectively, with 9 bases between them. This CDR3 is 14 amino acids long. Profiled with immunoSEQ multiplex PCR; TCRdb holds only in-frame clones, not every one. The table shows approximately 720,000 clones, with around 72% occurring only once. J is TRBJ2-5 and V is TRBV27, with D hard to call. What was sequenced was memory CD4+ T cells sorted from blood. Subset indicated: CD45RA-negative fraction. This clonotype was obtained from a woman in her twenties or thirties in good health. CDR3 in amino acids: CASSLRQAQETQYF. The CDR3, as DNA: TGTGCCAGCAGTTTAAGGCAGGCTCAAGAGACCCAGTACTTC.